This entry is about one TCR beta chain. This entry belongs to a study of CD8 T cells in ankylosing spondylitis. Between the trimmed V and J ends, which lost 2 bases and 6 bases, there was a span of 12 bases. Germline CDR1 SGHKS, CDR2 YYEKEE (reference sequence). The CDR3 loop spans 14 amino acids. Generation of TCR beta libraries employed quantitative 5'-RACE incorporating molecular barcodes. TCRdb re-called the 5' RACE reads through MiXCR, storing one row per CDR3 protein. The sample lists 250,000 or so distinct CDR3 sequences; around 25% were seen once. The sequenced sample consisted of blood, either unsorted or a sorted T cell fraction (not recorded which). The chain carries TRBV5-5 and TRBJ2-4; the D call may be TRBD1 or TRBD2 (5 bases each). This receptor was identified in a male donor with ankylosing spondylitis or in good health (not recorded which). The CDR3 protein is CASSLAGTGNIQYF. The CDR3 DNA follows: TGTGCCAGCAGCTTAGCAGGGACGGGAAACATTCAGTACTTC.